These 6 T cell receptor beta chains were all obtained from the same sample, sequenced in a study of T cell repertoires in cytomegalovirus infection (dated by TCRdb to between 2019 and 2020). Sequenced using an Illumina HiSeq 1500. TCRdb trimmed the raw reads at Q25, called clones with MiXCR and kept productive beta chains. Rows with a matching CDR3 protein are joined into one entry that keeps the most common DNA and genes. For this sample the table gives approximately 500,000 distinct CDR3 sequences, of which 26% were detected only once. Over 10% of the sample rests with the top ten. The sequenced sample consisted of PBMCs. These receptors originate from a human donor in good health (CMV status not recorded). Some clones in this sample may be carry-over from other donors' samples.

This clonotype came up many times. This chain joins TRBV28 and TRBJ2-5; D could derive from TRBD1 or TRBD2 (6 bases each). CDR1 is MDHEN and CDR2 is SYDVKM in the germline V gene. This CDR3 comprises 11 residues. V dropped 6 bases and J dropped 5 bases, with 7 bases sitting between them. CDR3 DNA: TGTGCCAGCAGGGGGGGCGAGACCCAGTACTTC. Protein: CASRGGETQYF.

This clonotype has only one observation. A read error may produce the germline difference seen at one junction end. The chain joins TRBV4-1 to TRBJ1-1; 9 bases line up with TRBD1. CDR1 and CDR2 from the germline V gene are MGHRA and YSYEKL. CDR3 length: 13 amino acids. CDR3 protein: CASGGQGSLYAFF. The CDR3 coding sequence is TGTGCCAGCGGAGGACAGGGGAGCCTTTATGCTTTCTTT.

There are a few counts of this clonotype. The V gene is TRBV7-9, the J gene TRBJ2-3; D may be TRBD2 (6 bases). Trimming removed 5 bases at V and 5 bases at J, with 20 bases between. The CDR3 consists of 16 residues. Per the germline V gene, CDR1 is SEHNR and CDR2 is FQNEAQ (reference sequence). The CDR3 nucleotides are TGTGCCAGCAGCCACCCACCCCGGGACTCCGAAGATACGCAGTATTTT. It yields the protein CASSHPPRDSEDTQYF.

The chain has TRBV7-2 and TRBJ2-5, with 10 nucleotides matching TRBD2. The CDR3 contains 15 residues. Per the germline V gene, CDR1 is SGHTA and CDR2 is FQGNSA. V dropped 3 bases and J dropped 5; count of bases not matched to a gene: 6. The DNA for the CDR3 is TGTACCAGCAGCTTCGGACTAGCGGTGAAGGAGACCCAGTACTTC. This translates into CTSSFGLAVKETQYF. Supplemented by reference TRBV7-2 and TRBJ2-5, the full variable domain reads GAGVSQSPSNKVTEKGKDVELRCDPISGHTALYWYRQSLGQGLEFLIYFQGNSAPDKSGLPSDRFSAERTGGSVSTLTIQRTQQEDSAVYLCTSSFGLAVKETQYFGPGTRLLVL.

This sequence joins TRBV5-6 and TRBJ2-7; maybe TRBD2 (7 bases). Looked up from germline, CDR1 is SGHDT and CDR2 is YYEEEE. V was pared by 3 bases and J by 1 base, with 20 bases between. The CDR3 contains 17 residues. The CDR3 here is CASSSPGGSSSSYEQYF. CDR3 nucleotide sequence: TGTGCCAGCAGCTCTCCGGGGGGCTCCAGTAGTTCCTACGAGCAGTACTTC. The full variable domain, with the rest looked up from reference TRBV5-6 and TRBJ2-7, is DAGVTQSPTHLIKTRGQQVTLRCSPKSGHDTVSWYQQALGQGPQFIFQYYEEEERQRGNFPDRFSGHQFPNYSSELNVNALLLGDSALYLCASSSPGGSSSSYEQYFGPGTRLTVT.

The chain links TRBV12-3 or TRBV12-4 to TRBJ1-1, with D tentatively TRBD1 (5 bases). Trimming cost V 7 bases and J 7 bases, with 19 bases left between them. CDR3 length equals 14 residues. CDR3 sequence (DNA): TGTGCCAGCACCCTACCAGGACAAGAACTTGAAGCTTTCTTT. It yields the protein CASTLPGQELEAFF.